A selection of T cell receptor beta chains follows, all from one sample in a study of CD4+ T cells in melanoma. Only in-frame clones appear in the TCRdb table, and some are missing; sequencing was by immunoSEQ multiplex PCR. The sample has 45,000 or so clones; about 91% are singletons. Sequenced material: peripheral blood. These receptors all stem from a human donor with melanoma. Each CDR3 is given without its conserved first and last residue.

v_call cdr3_aa
TRBV7-9 ASSSLDTFGEQY
TRBV6-5 ASSYDTGNPETQY
TRBV27 ASSLQPGPGNYGYT
TRBV7-9 ASSLVAGDTQY
TRBV19 ASSGWDSPYEQY
TRBV19 ASSPGTGTGEQY
TRBV11-1 ASSWRQGAESYGYT
TRBV7-2 ASSLSGQGANEQY
TRBV7-6 ASSPTDDTEAF
TRBV30 AWSVQLSSGYT
TRBV29-1 SVGPRSYGYT
TRBV11-3 ASSLDRRGNEQF
TRBV11-2 ASSLEGGRAF
TRBV27 ASSLGGDRATNEKLF
TRBV9 ASSEGHSNSGNTIY
TRBV15 ATSRQDRLSPLH
TRBV13 ASSPGTGYGYT
TRBV7-2 ASSFLRAGGYT
TRBV2 ASSDYSDDTQY